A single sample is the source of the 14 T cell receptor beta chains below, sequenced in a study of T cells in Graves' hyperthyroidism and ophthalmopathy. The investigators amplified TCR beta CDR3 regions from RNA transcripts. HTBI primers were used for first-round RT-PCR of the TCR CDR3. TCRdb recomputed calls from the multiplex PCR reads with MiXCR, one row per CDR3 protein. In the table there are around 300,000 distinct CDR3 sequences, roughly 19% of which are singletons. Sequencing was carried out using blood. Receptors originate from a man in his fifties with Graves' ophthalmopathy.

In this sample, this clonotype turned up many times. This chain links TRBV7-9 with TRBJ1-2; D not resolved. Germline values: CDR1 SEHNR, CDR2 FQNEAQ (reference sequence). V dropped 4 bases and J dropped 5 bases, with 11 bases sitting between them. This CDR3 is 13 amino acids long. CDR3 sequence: CASSSQRGYGYTF. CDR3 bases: TGTGCCAGCAGCTCACAGAGAGGGTATGGCTACACCTTC.

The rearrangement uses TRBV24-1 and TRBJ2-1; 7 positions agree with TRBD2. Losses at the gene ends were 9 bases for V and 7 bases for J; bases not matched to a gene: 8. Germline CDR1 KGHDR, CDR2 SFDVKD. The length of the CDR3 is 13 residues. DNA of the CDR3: TGTGCCACCGCGGGGGAGGGCAGGAATGAGCAGTTCTTC. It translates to CATAGEGRNEQFF.

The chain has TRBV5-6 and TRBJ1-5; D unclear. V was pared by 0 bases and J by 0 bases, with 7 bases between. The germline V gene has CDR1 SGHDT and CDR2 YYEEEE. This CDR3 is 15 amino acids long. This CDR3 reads CASSLGGLSNQPQHF. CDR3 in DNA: TGTGCCAGCAGCTTGGGAGGACTTAGCAATCAGCCCCAGCATTTT.

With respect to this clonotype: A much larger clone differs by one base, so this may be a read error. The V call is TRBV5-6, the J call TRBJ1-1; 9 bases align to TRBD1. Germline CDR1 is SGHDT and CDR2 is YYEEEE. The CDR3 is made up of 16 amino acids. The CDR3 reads CTSGPYTGGASTEAFF. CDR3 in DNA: TGTACCAGCGGGCCTTACACAGGGGGCGCGAGCACTGAAGCTTTCTTT.

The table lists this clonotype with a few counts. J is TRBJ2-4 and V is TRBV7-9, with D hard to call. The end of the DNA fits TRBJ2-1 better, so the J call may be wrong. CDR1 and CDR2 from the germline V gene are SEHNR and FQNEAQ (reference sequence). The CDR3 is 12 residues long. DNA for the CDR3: TGTGCCAGCAGCTTAGTGCCCACAAATCAGTTCTTC. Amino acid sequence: CASSLVPTNQFF.

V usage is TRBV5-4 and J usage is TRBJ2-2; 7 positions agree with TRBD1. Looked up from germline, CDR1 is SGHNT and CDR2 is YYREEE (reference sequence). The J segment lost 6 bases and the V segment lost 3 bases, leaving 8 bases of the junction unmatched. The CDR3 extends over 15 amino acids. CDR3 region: CASSSRRGRAGELFF. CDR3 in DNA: TGTGCCAGCAGCTCCCGAAGGGGGCGGGCCGGGGAGCTGTTTTTT.

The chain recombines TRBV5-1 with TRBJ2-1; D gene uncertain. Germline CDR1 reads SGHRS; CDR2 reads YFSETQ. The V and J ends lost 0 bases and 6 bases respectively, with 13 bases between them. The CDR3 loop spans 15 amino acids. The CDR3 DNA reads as TGCGCCAGCAGCTTGGTAGGGCAGACATTCAATGAGCAGTTCTTC. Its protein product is CASSLVGQTFNEQFF.

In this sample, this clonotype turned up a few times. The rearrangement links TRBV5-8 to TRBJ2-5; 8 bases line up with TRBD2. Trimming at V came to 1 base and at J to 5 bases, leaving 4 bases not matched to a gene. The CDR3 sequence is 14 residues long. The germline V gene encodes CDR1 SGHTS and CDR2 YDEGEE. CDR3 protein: CASSLSGSWETQYF. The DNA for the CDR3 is TGTGCCAGCAGCTTGAGCGGGAGCTGGGAGACCCAGTACTTC.

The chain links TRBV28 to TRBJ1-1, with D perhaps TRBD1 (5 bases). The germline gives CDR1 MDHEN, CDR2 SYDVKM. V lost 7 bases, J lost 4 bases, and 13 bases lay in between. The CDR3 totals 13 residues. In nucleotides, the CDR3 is TGTGCCAGCACCCTGGGGGGGTCCACTGAAGCTTTCTTT. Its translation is CASTLGGSTEAFF.

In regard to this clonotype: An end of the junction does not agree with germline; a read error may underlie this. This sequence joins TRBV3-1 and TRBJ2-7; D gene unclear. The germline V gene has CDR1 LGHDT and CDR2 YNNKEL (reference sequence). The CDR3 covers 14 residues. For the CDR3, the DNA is TGTGCCAACAGCCAAGTCCCCACCACCTACGAGCAGTACTTC. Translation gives CANSQVPTTYEQYF.

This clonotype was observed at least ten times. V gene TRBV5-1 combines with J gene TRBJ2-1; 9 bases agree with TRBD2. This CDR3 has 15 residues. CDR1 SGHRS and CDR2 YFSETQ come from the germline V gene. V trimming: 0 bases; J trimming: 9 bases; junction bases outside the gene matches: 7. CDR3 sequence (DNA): TGCGCCAGCAGCTTGGAGGGCGGGAGGGCAAGTGAGCAGTTCTTC. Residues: CASSLEGGRASEQFF.

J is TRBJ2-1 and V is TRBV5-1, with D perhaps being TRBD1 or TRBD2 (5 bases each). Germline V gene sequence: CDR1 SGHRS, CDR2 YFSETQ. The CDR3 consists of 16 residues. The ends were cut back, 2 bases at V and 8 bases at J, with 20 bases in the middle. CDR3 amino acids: CASSLQRGTGTYEQFF. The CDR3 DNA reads TGCGCCAGCAGCTTACAAAGGGGCACGGGGACCTATGAGCAGTTCTTC. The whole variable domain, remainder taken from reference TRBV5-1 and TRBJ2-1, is KAGVTQTPRYLIKTRGQQVTLSCSPISGHRSVSWYQQTPGQGLQFLFEYFSETQRNKGNFPGRFSGRQFSNSRSEMNVSTLELGDSALYLCASSLQRGTGTYEQFFGPGTRLTVL.

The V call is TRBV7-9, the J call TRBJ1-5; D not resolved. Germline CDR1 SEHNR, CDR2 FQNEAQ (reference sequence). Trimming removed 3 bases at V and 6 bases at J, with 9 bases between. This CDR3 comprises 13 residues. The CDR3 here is CASSLTHGQPQHF. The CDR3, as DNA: TGTGCCAGCAGCTTGACACATGGTCAGCCCCAGCATTTT.

This chain's CDR3 is CASSPTRTSGSYEQYF. CDR3 in DNA: TGTGCCAGCAGCCCCACCAGGACTAGCGGGAGTTACGAGCAGTACTTC. V gene TRBV9 combines with J gene TRBJ2-7; 13 nucleotides align to TRBD2. CDR1 and CDR2 from the germline V gene are SGDLS and YYNGEE. V shed 4 bases, J shed 4 bases, and the junction held 8 bases outside the gene matches. The CDR3 loop spans 16 amino acids.